Each of the 18 T cell receptor beta chains below was sequenced from the same sample in a study of blood T cell repertoires in COVID-19. Method: immunoSEQ multiplex PCR; TCRdb's copy keeps in-frame clones and lacks some. The sample consists of roughly 150,000 clones, more than 75% of them appearing once. The sample was peripheral blood. The receptors here all came from a man between 60 and 75 years old who had recovered from COVID-19.

V usage is TRBV18 and J usage is TRBJ1-1; TRBD1 might be the D (6 bases). With 2 bases removed from V and 1 base from J, the gap between germline ends came to 11 bases. The CDR3 spans 15 residues. CDR1 is KGHSH and CDR2 is LQKENI in the germline V gene. The chain's CDR3 is CASSPTVQGNTEAFF. The CDR3 coding sequence is TGTGCCAGCTCACCAACAGTACAGGGGAACACTGAAGCTTTCTTT.

This chain connects TRBV6-5 to TRBJ1-2; D gene unclear. The CDR3 has 14 amino acids. The V and J ends lost 2 bases and 8 bases respectively, with 15 bases between them. Germline CDR1 is MNHEY and CDR2 is SVGAGI. The CDR3 DNA reads TGTGCCAGCAGTTACGCTAAGGAGGGTCTGGGCTACACCTTC. Protein sequence: CASSYAKEGLGYTF.

In its sample, this clone was seen a few times. CDR3 in amino acids: CASSVDIYSYEQYF. The CDR3 DNA sequence: TGTGCCAGCAGCGTAGATATTTACTCCTACGAGCAGTACTTC. The rearrangement uses TRBV9 and TRBJ2-7, with D unresolved. The CDR3 consists of 14 residues. Per germline, CDR1 SGDLS and CDR2 YYNGEE. V was clipped by 0 bases and J by 0 bases, with 7 bases between them.

J is TRBJ1-2 and V is TRBV19; a weak D match, TRBD1 (5 bases). V lost 1 base to trimming and J lost 8 bases, with 17 bases between them. Per germline, CDR1 LNHDA and CDR2 SQIVND (reference sequence). CDR3 size: 15 residues. CDR3 residues: CASSIGDDGRQGYTF. The CDR3 DNA is TGTGCCAGTAGTATAGGGGACGACGGGAGGCAAGGCTACACCTTC.

The CDR3, as DNA: TGTGCCAGTAACTTTGTAGGGGGCAATCAGCCCCAGCATTTT. Its protein product is CASNFVGGNQPQHF. The rearrangement joins TRBV19 to TRBJ1-5, with D tentatively TRBD1 (5 bases). CDR3 length equals 14 residues. The V end lost 7 bases, the J end lost 2 bases, and 12 bases lay between the germline ends. CDR1 and CDR2 from the germline V gene are LNHDA and SQIVND (reference sequence).

This clone appeared a single time. This chain connects TRBV7-3 to TRBJ2-7; TRBD1 matches 9 bases. From germline, CDR1 is SGHTA and CDR2 FQGTGA. The ends lost 6 bases at V and 7 bases at J; junction bases unmatched: 7. The CDR3 consists of 13 residues. As DNA, the CDR3 is TGTGCCAGCAGTGTCGGGACAGGGAGAGAGCAGTACTTC. Amino acids: CASSVGTGREQYF. Variable domain in full (rest from reference TRBV7-3 and TRBJ2-7): GAGVSQTPSNKVTEKGKYVELRCDPISGHTALYWYRQSLGQGPEFLIYFQGTGAADDSGLPNDRFFAVRPEGSVSTLKIQRTERGDSAVYLCASSVGTGREQYFGPGTRLTVT.

The V call is TRBV5-1, the J call TRBJ2-1, with 7 nucleotides matching TRBD2. J was trimmed by 4 bases and V by 0 bases; bases with no gene match: 4. The CDR3 totals 15 residues. Germline loops: CDR1 SGHRS, CDR2 YFSETQ. CDR3 sequence reads: CASSLEGRGYNEQFF. The CDR3 DNA is TGCGCCAGCAGCTTGGAAGGGAGGGGTTACAATGAGCAGTTCTTC.

The chain is built from TRBV5-1 and TRBJ2-5; TRBD1 is a possible D gene (6 bases). CDR1 and CDR2 (germline): SGHRS, YFSETQ. The CDR3 consists of 15 residues. The ends were cut back, 0 bases at V and 7 bases at J, with 16 bases in the middle. The DNA of the CDR3 is TGCGCCAGCAGCTTGGACTCGGACAGCTCGGGGACCCAGTACTTC. Residues: CASSLDSDSSGTQYF.

The chain carries TRBV7-2 and TRBJ1-4; D possibly corresponds to TRBD1 (5 bases). Germline V gene lookup returns CDR1 SGHTA and CDR2 FQGNSA. V gave up 5 bases and J gave up 12 bases, with 19 bases separating them. The CDR3 is 14 residues long. CDR3 sequence: CASSPLGGGGELFF. Written as DNA, the CDR3 is TGTGCCAGCAGCCCCCTCGGGGGTGGCGGAGAACTGTTTTTT.

The chain carries TRBV3-1 (or the pseudogene TRBV3-2) and TRBJ2-5; possibly TRBD2 for D (7 bases). V gave up 1 base and J gave up 3 bases, with 9 bases separating them. This CDR3 spans 14 amino acids. Per the germline V gene, CDR1 is LGHDT and CDR2 is YNNKEL (reference sequence). CDR3 coding DNA: TGTGCCAGCAGCCAAGCGGGGGGCGAAGAGACCCAGTACTTC. It yields the protein CASSQAGGEETQYF.

The chain has TRBV4-3 and TRBJ1-4; D perhaps matches TRBD1 (6 bases). The germline CDR1 and CDR2 sequences are LGHNA and YSLEER. V was trimmed by 0 bases and J by 7 bases, leaving 12 bases between them. The CDR3 runs to 15 residues. CDR3 DNA sequence: TGCGCCAGCAGCCAAGATTGGGGGCAGGGTGAAAAACTGTTTTTT. Protein sequence: CASSQDWGQGEKLFF.

The rearrangement links TRBV27 to TRBJ2-7; 7 positions match TRBD2. Germline CDR1 MNHEY, CDR2 SMNVEV (reference sequence). The CDR3 runs to 13 residues. J gave up 7 bases and V 5 bases, and 8 bases lay outside the gene matches. As DNA, the CDR3 is TGTGCCAGCAGTCCCCGGGGGAGGGGAGAGCAGTACTTC. Amino acids: CASSPRGRGEQYF.

This clone appeared once. V is TRBV10-3 and J is TRBJ2-2; TRBD1 agrees at 7 bases. J was trimmed by 6 bases and V by 6 bases; bases with no gene match: 13. The CDR3 length is 16 residues. CDR1 and CDR2 from the germline V gene are ENHRY and SYGVKD. CDR3 amino acids: CAIRVKTGCEAGELFF. The DNA for the CDR3 is TGTGCCATCAGGGTGAAGACAGGGTGTGAGGCCGGGGAGCTGTTTTTT.

CDR3 residues: CASSQIAGAYYNEQFF. The CDR3, as DNA: TGTGCCAGCAGTCAAATAGCGGGGGCCTACTACAATGAGCAGTTCTTC. The V and J genes are TRBV7-2 and TRBJ2-1; 9 bases are a match to TRBD2. Germline-derived CDR1 and CDR2 are SGHTA and FQGNSA. The CDR3 covers 16 residues. Trimming removed 6 bases from V and 3 bases from J; junction bases left unmatched: 9.

The chain is built from TRBV9 and TRBJ1-5, with 7 bases aligning to TRBD1. Germline CDR1 SGDLS, CDR2 YYNGEE. The CDR3 is 15 amino acids. J was trimmed by 3 bases and V by 2 bases; bases with no gene match: 5. The CDR3 sequence: CASSVGGQFNQPQHF. For the CDR3, the DNA is TGTGCCAGCAGCGTCGGGGGACAGTTCAATCAGCCCCAGCATTTT.

The table lists this clone with a few counts. V is TRBV6-5 and J is TRBJ2-1; the match to TRBD2 covers 8 bases. CDR1 and CDR2 (germline): MNHEY, SVGAGI. The CDR3 is made up of 15 amino acids. The ends lost 7 bases at V and 5 bases at J; junction bases unmatched: 10. The CDR3 sequence: CASTPGLAIDNEQFF. The CDR3 DNA reads TGTGCCAGCACCCCCGGACTAGCTATTGACAATGAGCAGTTCTTC.

V and J are TRBV7-3 and TRBJ2-3, with a possible D match to TRBD1 (6 bases). Germline assignment: CDR1 SGHTA and CDR2 FQGTGA. Trimming left V 5 bases short and J 0 bases short, with 12 bases between. The length of the CDR3 is 15 residues. Here the CDR3 reads CASSRGQFSTDTQYF. The CDR3 DNA sequence: TGTGCCAGCAGCCGCGGACAGTTTAGCACAGATACGCAGTATTTT.

This clone has just one count. The rearrangement joins TRBV24-1 to TRBJ2-3; TRBD2 agrees at 10 bases. CDR1 is KGHDR and CDR2 is SFDVKD in the germline V gene. The CDR3 totals 15 residues. After removal of 7 bases from V and 3 bases from J, the junction contained 6 bases not matched to a gene. The CDR3 DNA sequence: TGTGCCACCAGCCCAGCGGGAGGGTTGACAGATACGCAGTATTTT. This codes for CATSPAGGLTDTQYF.